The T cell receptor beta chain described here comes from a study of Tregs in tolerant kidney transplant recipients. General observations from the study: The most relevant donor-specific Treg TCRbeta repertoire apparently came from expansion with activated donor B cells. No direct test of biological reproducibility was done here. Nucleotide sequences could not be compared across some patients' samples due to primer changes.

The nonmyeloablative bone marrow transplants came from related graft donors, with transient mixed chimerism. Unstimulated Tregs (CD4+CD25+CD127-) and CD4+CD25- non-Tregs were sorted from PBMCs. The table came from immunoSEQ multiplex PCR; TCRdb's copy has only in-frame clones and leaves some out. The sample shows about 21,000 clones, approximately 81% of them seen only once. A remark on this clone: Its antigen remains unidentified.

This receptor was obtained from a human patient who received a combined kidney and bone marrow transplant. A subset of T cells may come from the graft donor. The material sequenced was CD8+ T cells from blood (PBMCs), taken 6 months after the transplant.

CDR3 DNA: TGTGCCAGCTCAACGGAGGCGGGAGATACGCAGTATTTT. Translation gives CASSTEAGDTQYF. This chain connects TRBV18 to TRBJ2-3; tentatively, D is TRBD2 (5 bases). The CDR3 is 13 amino acids. The germline V gene has CDR1 KGHSH and CDR2 LQKENI. V lost 5 bases, J lost 5 bases, and 11 bases lay in between.